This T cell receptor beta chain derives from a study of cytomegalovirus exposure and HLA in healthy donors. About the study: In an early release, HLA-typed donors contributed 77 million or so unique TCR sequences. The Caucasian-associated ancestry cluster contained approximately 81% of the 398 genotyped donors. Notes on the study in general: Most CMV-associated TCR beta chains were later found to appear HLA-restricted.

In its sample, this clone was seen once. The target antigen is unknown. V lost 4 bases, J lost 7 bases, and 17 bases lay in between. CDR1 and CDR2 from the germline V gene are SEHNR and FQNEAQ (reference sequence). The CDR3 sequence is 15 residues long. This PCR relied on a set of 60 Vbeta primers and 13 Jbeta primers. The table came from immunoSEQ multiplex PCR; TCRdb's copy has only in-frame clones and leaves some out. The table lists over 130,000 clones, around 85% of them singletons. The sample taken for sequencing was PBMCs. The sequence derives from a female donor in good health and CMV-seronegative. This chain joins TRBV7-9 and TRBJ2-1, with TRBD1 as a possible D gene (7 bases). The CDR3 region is CASSSAGQYTNEQFF. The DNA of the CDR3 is TGTGCCAGCAGCTCCGCGGGACAGTACACTAATGAGCAGTTCTTC.